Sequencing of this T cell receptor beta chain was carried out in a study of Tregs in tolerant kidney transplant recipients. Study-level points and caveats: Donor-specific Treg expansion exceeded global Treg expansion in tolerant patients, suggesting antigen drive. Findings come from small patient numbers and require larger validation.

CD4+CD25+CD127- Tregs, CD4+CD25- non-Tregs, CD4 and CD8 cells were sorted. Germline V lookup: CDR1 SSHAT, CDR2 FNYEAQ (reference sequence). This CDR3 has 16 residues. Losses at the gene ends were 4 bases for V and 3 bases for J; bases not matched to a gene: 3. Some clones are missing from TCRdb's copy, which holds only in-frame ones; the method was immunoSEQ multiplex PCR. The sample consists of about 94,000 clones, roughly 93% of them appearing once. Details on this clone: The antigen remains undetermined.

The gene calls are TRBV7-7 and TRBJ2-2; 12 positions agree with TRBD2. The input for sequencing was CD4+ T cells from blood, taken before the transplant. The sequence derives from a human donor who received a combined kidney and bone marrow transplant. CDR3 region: CASSSGLAGYTGELFF. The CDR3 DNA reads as TGTGCCAGCAGCTCGGGACTAGCGGGCTACACCGGGGAGCTGTTTTTT.